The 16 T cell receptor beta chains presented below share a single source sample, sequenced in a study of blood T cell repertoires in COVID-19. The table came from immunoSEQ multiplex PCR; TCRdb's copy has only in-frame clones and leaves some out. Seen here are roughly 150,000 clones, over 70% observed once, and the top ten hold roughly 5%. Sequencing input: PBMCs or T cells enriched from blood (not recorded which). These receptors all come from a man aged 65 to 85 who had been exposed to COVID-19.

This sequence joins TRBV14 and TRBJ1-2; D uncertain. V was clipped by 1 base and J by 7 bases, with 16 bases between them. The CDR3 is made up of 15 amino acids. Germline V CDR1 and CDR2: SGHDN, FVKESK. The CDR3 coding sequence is TGTGCCAGCAGCCAAGGGACTGCCCCTGGAGGTGGCTACACCTTC. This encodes CASSQGTAPGGGYTF. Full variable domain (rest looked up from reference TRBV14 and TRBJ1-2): EAGVTQFPSHSVIEKGQTVTLRCDPISGHDNLYWYRRVMGKEIKFLLHFVKESKQDESGMPNNRFLAERTGGTYSTLKVQPAELEDSGVYFCASSQGTAPGGGYTFGSGTRLTVV.

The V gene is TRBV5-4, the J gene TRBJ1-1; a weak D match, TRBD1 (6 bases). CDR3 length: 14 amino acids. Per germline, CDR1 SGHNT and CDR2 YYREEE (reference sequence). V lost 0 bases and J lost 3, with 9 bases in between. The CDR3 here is CASSLVPGDTEAFF. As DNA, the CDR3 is TGTGCCAGCAGCTTGGTACCAGGGGACACTGAAGCTTTCTTT.

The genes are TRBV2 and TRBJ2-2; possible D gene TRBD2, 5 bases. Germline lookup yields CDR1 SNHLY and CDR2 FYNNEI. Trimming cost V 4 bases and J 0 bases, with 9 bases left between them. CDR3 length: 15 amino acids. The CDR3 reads CASSAETTNTGELFF. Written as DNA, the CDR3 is TGTGCCAGCAGTGCAGAGACTACGAACACCGGGGAGCTGTTTTTT.

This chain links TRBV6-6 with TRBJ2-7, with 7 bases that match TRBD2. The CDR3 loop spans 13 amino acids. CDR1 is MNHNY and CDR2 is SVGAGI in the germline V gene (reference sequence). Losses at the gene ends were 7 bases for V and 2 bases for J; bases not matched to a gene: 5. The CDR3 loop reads CASTRGGAYEQYF. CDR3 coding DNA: TGTGCCAGCACCCGTGGGGGGGCCTACGAGCAGTACTTC.

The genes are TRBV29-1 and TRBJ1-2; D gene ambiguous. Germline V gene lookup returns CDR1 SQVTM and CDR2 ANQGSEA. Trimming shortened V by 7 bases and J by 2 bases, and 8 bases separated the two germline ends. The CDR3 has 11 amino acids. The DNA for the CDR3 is TGCAGCGACGCTAAGAACTATGGCTACACCTTC. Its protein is CSDAKNYGYTF.

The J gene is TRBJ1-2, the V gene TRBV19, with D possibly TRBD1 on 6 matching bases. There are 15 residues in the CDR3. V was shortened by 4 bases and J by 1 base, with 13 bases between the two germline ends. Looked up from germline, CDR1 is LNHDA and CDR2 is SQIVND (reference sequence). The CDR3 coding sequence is TGTGCCAGTAGTAAACTGGACAGACTTAACTATGGCTACACCTTC. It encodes CASSKLDRLNYGYTF.

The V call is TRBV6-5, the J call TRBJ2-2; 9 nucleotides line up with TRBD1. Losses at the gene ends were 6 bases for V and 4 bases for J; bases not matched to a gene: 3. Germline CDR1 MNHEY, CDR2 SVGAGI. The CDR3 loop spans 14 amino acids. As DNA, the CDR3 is TGTGCCAGCAGACAGGGGGCGGGCACCGGGGAGCTGTTTTTT. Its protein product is CASRQGAGTGELFF.

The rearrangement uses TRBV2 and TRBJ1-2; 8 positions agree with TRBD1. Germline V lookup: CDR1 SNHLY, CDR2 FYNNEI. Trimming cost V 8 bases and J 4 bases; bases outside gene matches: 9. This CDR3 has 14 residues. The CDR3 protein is CASSRTGLGYGYTF. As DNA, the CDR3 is TGTGCCAGCTCGAGGACAGGGCTGGGCTATGGCTACACCTTC. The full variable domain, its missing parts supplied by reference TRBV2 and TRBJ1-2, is EPEVTQTPSHQVTQMGQEVILRCVPISNHLYFYWYRQILGQKVEFLVSFYNNEISEKSEIFDDQFSVERPDGSNFTLKIRSTKLEDSAMYFCASSRTGLGYGYTFGSGTRLTVV.

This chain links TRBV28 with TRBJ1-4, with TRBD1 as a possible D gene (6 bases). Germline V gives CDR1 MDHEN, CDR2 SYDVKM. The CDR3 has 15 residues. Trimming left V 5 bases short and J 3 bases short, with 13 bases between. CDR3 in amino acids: CASSDTGTSNEKLFF. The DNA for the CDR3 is TGTGCCAGCAGTGATACAGGGACGTCTAATGAAAAACTGTTTTTT.

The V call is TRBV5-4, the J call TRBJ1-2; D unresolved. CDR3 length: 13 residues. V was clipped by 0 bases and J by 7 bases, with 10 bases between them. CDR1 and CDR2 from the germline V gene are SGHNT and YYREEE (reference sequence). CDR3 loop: CASSLATGSGYTF. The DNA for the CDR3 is TGTGCCAGCAGCTTGGCTACTGGGAGTGGCTACACCTTC.

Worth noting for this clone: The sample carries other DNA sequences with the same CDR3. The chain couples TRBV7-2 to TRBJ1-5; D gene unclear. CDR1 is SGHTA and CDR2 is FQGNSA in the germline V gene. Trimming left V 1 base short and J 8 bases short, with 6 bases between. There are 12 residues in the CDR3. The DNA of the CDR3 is TGTGCCAGCAGCTTAGACTTGGAGCCCCAGCATTTT. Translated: CASSLDLEPQHF.

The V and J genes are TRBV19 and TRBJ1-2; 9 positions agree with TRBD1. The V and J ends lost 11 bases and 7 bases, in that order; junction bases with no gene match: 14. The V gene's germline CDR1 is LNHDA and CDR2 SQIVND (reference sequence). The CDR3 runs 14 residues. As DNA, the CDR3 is TGTGCCGCCCATACAGGGGGCGAGGTATCTGGCTACACCTTC. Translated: CAAHTGGEVSGYTF.

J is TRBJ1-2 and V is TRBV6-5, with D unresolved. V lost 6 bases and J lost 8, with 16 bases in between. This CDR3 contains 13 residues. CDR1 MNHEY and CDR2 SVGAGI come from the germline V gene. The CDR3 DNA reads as TGTGCCAGCAGCCTAGACTTATCGAAGGGCTACACCTTC. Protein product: CASSLDLSKGYTF.

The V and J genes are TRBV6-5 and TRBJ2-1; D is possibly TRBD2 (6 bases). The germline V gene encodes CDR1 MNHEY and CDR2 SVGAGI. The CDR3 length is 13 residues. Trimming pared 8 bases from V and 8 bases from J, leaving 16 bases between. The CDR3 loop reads CASGGGWLDEQFF. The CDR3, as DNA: TGTGCCAGCGGGGGAGGATGGCTCGATGAGCAGTTCTTC.

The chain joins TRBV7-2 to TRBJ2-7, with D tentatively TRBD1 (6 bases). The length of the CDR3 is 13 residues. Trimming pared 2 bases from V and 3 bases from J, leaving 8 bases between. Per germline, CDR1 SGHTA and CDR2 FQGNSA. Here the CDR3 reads CASSLNRDYEQYF. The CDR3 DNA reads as TGTGCCAGCAGCTTAAACAGGGACTACGAGCAGTACTTC.

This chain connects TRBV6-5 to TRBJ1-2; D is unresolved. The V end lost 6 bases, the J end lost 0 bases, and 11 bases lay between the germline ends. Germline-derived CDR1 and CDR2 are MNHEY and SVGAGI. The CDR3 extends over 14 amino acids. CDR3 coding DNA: TGTGCCAGCAGCACAGTTATAACTAACTATGGCTACACCTTC. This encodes CASSTVITNYGYTF.